A single sample is the source of the 5 T cell receptor beta chains below, sequenced in a study of beta chain features in type 1 diabetes. Notes on the study in general: When Type 1 diabetes patients were examined, their TCRB CDR3s proved moderately but significantly shorter in all four CD4+ subsets.

These receptors have no identified antigens. cDNA synthesis used the whole RNA isolate, giving expressed TCRB sequences. Profiled with immunoSEQ multiplex PCR; TCRdb holds only in-frame clones, not every one. In the table there are roughly 250,000 clones, roughly 22% of which are singletons. The material sequenced was naive CD4+ T cells from blood. The receptors here all came from a woman between 35 and 50 years old with type 1 diabetes.

The V gene is TRBV2, the J gene TRBJ1-2; D may be TRBD1 (5 bases). The CDR3 runs to 12 residues. The germline gives CDR1 SNHLY, CDR2 FYNNEI. The V end lost 5 bases, the J end lost 6 bases, and 10 bases lay between the germline ends. The CDR3: CASSNGGDGYTF. CDR3 DNA sequence: TGTGCCAGCAGTAACGGGGGGGATGGCTACACCTTC.

This rearrangement joins TRBV6-5 to TRBJ1-1; 9 positions agree with TRBD1. The germline V gene has CDR1 MNHEY and CDR2 SVGAGI. The CDR3 runs to 13 residues. V dropped 6 bases and J dropped 5; count of bases not matched to a gene: 4. As DNA, the CDR3 is TGTGCCAGCAGCCGGGACAGGGAAACTGAAGCTTTCTTT. It encodes CASSRDRETEAFF.

Only a few counts were recorded for this clone. This chain joins TRBV5-1 and TRBJ1-2; D is undetermined. This CDR3 is built from 13 residues. V was trimmed by 1 base and J by 4 bases, leaving 8 bases between them. Germline CDR1 and CDR2: SGHRS and YFSETQ. The CDR3 DNA is TGCGCCAGCAGCTTGCAAGAGGTCTATGGCTACACCTTC. Protein product: CASSLQEVYGYTF.

In its sample, this clone was seen a few times. This rearrangement joins TRBV28 to TRBJ1-2; 7 bases fit TRBD1. The V segment lost 10 bases and the J segment 4 bases; nucleotides outside the gene matches: 6. The CDR3 contains 12 residues. CDR1 is MDHEN and CDR2 is SYDVKM in the germline V gene. CDR3 coding DNA: TGTGCCATCCGACAGGGTGGCTATGGCTACACCTTC. It codes for CAIRQGGYGYTF.

This clone has more than one count but fewer than ten. The V gene is TRBV4-1, the J gene TRBJ2-7; TRBD2 matches at 11 bases. V shed 3 bases, J shed 2 bases, and the junction held 6 bases outside the gene matches. CDR3 size: 16 residues. Germline V lookup: CDR1 MGHRA, CDR2 YSYEKL. The CDR3 coding sequence is TGCGCCAGCAGCCATCCCGGGACTAGCGGTACCTACGAGCAGTACTTC. Translating it yields CASSHPGTSGTYEQYF.